This entry lists 10 T cell receptor beta chains sequenced from one sample in a study of blood T cells in healthy people across ages. Together with a sample-barcoded 5' primer, a J-beta primer mix was included in a second PCR lasting about 6 to 11 cycles. TCRdb used MiXCR to reprocess the 5' RACE reads, holding one entry per CDR3 protein. In the table there are about 1.5 million distinct CDR3 sequences, 35% to 45% of which are singletons. The sequenced sample consisted of blood. The source is a woman younger than 35 in good health.

This clonotype was counted only a few times. The J gene is TRBJ1-2, the V gene TRBV6-2 or TRBV6-3, with D tentatively TRBD1 (6 bases). CDR1 is MNHEY and CDR2 is SVGEGT in the germline V gene. The V gene lost 6 bases and the J gene lost 8 bases, with 16 bases spanning the gap. The CDR3 is 13 amino acids. Written as DNA, the CDR3 is TGTGCCAGCAGATACGCCAGGGGATTCGGCTACACCTTC. Amino acid sequence: CASRYARGFGYTF.

The chain has TRBV4-3 and TRBJ1-2, with D perhaps matching TRBD1 (5 bases). The germline V and J ends were trimmed by 0 bases and 5 bases, with 16 bases remaining between them. The CDR3 length is 16 residues. Germline CDR1 and CDR2: LGHNA and YSLEER. CDR3 DNA sequence: TGCGCCAGCAGCCAAGAATTCCGGGGGTTGGATTATGGCTACACCTTC. Translating gives CASSQEFRGLDYGYTF.

The chain has TRBV2 and TRBJ1-2; D unresolved. V lost 6 bases and J lost 4, with 9 bases in between. The CDR3 is 12 amino acids. Per germline, CDR1 SNHLY and CDR2 FYNNEI. The CDR3 protein is CASRVHSYGYTF. In DNA form, the CDR3 reads TGTGCCAGCAGGGTTCACAGCTATGGCTACACCTTC. Filled out from reference TRBV2 and TRBJ1-2, the complete variable domain reads EPEVTQTPSHQVTQMGQEVILRCVPISNHLYFYWYRQILGQKVEFLVSFYNNEISEKSEIFDDQFSVERPDGSNFTLKIRSTKLEDSAMYFCASRVHSYGYTFGSGTRLTVV.

This chain uses TRBV12-5 with TRBJ2-3; TRBD2 aligns across 7 bases. The CDR3 has 14 amino acids. V was clipped by 1 base and J by 4 bases; unmatched bases: 2. Germline assignment: CDR1 LGHNT and CDR2 FRNRAP. CDR3 region: CASGLGRGADTQYF. Here the CDR3 DNA reads TGTGCTAGTGGTTTGGGCCGGGGGGCAGATACGCAGTATTTT.

This clonotype was counted a few times. The chain combines TRBV7-2 with TRBJ2-5; the D gene could be TRBD1 or TRBD2 (6 bases each). The CDR3 runs 15 residues. Germline V lookup: CDR1 SGHTA, CDR2 FQGNSA. Trimming left V 2 bases short and J 8 bases short, with 18 bases between. The CDR3 region has the DNA TGTGCCAGCAGCTTAAGGGGGGAACCGCAATATACCCAGTACTTC. Translating gives CASSLRGEPQYTQYF.

This clonotype was picked up a small number of times. This sequence joins TRBV7-3 and TRBJ2-1; tentatively, D is TRBD1 (6 bases). CDR1 and CDR2 from the germline V gene are SGHTA and FQGTGA. The CDR3 contains 16 residues. The germline V and J ends were trimmed by 4 bases and 0 bases, with 13 bases remaining between them. The CDR3 spells CASSSQGGRSYNEQFF. For the CDR3, the DNA is TGTGCCAGCAGCTCACAGGGTGGGCGCTCCTACAATGAGCAGTTCTTC.

This chain connects TRBV5-1 to TRBJ2-2; D remains ambiguous. V was trimmed by 6 bases and J by 0 bases, leaving 15 bases between them. Germline CDR1 SGHRS, CDR2 YFSETQ. The CDR3 is 16 amino acids. Here the CDR3 reads CASNQDVYANTGELFF. CDR3 nucleotide sequence: TGCGCCAGCAACCAGGACGTCTACGCGAACACCGGGGAGCTGTTTTTT.

This clonotype was picked up one time. This chain joins TRBV6-5 and TRBJ1-5, with D possibly matching TRBD1 (5 bases). In germline, CDR1 is MNHEY, CDR2 SVGAGI. CDR3 length: 14 residues. Trimming stripped 0 bases from V and 5 bases from J, with 8 bases between. The CDR3 nucleotides are TGTGCCAGCAGTTACTCGGGGGATCATCAGCCCCAGCATTTT. Translated: CASSYSGDHQPQHF.

The rearrangement uses TRBV25-1 and TRBJ1-1; TRBD1 aligns across 9 bases. The germline V gene has CDR1 MGHDK and CDR2 SYGVNS. V lost 6 bases, J lost 6 bases, and 11 bases stayed unmatched. The CDR3 loop spans 15 amino acids. The CDR3 sequence: CASRGRGQGWSEAFF. In DNA, the CDR3 is TGTGCCAGCAGGGGTCGGGGACAGGGCTGGTCTGAAGCTTTCTTT.

About this clonotype itself: Mismatch with germline at one junction end may stem from a read error. This chain links TRBV28 with TRBJ2-7, with 7 bases lining up with TRBD2. Germline CDR1 and CDR2: MDHEN and SYDVKM. This CDR3 is built from 13 residues. As DNA, the CDR3 is TGTGTCAGCCGTCTAGCGGTAGACTACGAGCAGTACTTC. Protein sequence: CVSRLAVDYEQYF.